The present entry profiles one TCR beta chain with its context. This record comes from a study of blood T cell repertoires in COVID-19. At the level of the study: T cells, B-cell-depleted T cells, or PBMCs supplied cDNA or gDNA.

TCRdb keeps only in-frame clones here, not all; method: immunoSEQ multiplex PCR. The sample lists about 310,000 clones, 70% to 90% occurring once. Sequenced: PBMCs or T cells enriched from blood (not recorded which). This receptor was identified in a man aged 25 to 45 who had recovered from COVID-19.

The CDR3 protein is CASTTLDSGGEKLFF. The CDR3 region has the DNA TGCGCCAGCACTACCCTGGACAGTGGAGGTGAAAAACTGTTTTTT. The V gene is TRBV4-1, the J gene TRBJ1-4, with D maybe TRBD1 (6 bases). Trimming took 7 bases from V and 7 from J, leaving 19 bases between them. CDR3 length: 15 residues. CDR1 MGHRA and CDR2 YSYEKL come from the germline V gene.